Shown below are 20 T cell receptor beta chains from a single sample sequenced in a study of graft-versus-host responses after intestinal transplantation. These receptors' targets are unknown. The data were produced by immunoSEQ multiplex PCR, yet TCRdb's version contains in-frame clones alone and is incomplete. The repertoire includes around 120,000 clones, around nine tenths of them detected once, and approximately 0.18% sits in the top ten. This specimen was unstimulated CD4+ T cells sorted from spleen or lymph node cells, taken before intestinal transplant. These receptors were taken from a human donor who received an intestinal transplant.

The chain has TRBV5-4 and TRBJ2-1; TRBD2 matches 7 bases. This CDR3 region has 16 residues. The V and J ends lost 0 bases and 8 bases, in that order; junction bases with no gene match: 11. The germline V gene encodes CDR1 SGHNT and CDR2 YYREEE (reference sequence). Written as DNA, the CDR3 is TGTGCCAGCAGCTTGGGGCGAAGAGGGAGGGATGATGAGCAGTTCTTC. Amino acids: CASSLGRRGRDDEQFF.

This chain uses TRBV18 with TRBJ2-3, with a weak D call TRBD1 (6 bases). The CDR3 length is 17 residues. V lost 6 bases, J lost 3 bases, and 22 bases lay in between. In germline, CDR1 is KGHSH, CDR2 LQKENI. Written as DNA, the CDR3 is TGTGCCAGCTCCCCTTCGGTCCAGGGGATGAAAACAGATACGCAGTATTTT. As protein: CASSPSVQGMKTDTQYF.

V usage is TRBV18 and J usage is TRBJ1-2, with a possible D match to TRBD1 (6 bases). The CDR3 is 19 amino acids. Trimming took off 1 base at V and 6 bases at J, with 27 bases between the two ends. Germline V gene data show CDR1 as KGHSH and CDR2 as LQKENI. CDR3 coding DNA: TGTGCCAGCTCACCACTTGGCCCGGCAGGGGACCGGCGTATGGATGGCTACACCTTC. This sequence encodes CASSPLGPAGDRRMDGYTF.

The table lists this clone with a few counts. The chain joins TRBV7-2 to TRBJ1-2; 11 nucleotides align to TRBD1. With V trimmed by 5 bases and J by 2 bases, 16 bases remained unmatched. Germline V gene sequence: CDR1 SGHTA, CDR2 FQGNSA. This CDR3 has 19 residues. CDR3 coding DNA: TGTGCCAGCAGCCCAAATTGGGCTGGGACAGGGGGTCGGAACTATGGCTACACCTTC. It specifies CASSPNWAGTGGRNYGYTF. The full variable domain, in which reference TRBV7-2 and TRBJ1-2 provide the parts outside the CDR3, is GAGVSQSPSNKVTEKGKDVELRCDPISGHTALYWYRQSLGQGLEFLIYFQGNSAPDKSGLPSDRFSAERTGGSVSTLTIQRTQQEDSAVYLCASSPNWAGTGGRNYGYTFGSGTRLTVV.

The chain links TRBV7-8 to TRBJ1-5; no firm D call. Germline loops: CDR1 SGHVS, CDR2 FQNEAQ. The CDR3 has 15 amino acids. V lost 2 bases, J lost 5 bases, and 13 bases lay in between. The CDR3 is CASSLTMAEHQPQHF. As DNA, the CDR3 is TGTGCCAGCAGCTTAACAATGGCGGAGCATCAGCCCCAGCATTTT.

This chain joins TRBV9 and TRBJ1-4, with TRBD1 matching 8 bases. The CDR3 is 16 residues long. Looked up from germline, CDR1 is SGDLS and CDR2 is YYNGEE. With V trimmed by 4 bases and J by 7 bases, 12 bases remained unmatched. CDR3 sequence reads: CASSTRVDRGLEKLFF. The CDR3 coding sequence is TGTGCCAGCAGCACTCGTGTCGACAGGGGCCTTGAAAAACTGTTTTTT. Together with reference TRBV9 and TRBJ1-4, the CDR3 gives the full variable domain: DSGVTQTPKHLITATGQRVTLRCSPRSGDLSVYWYQQSLDQGLQFLIQYYNGEERAKGNILERFSAQQFPDLHSELNLSSLELGDSALYFCASSTRVDRGLEKLFFGSGTQLSVL.

This chain joins TRBV29-1 and TRBJ2-7, with TRBD1 matching over 8 bases. Germline CDR1 and CDR2: SQVTM and ANQGSEA. V lost 2 bases and J lost 4; bases outside the gene matches: 4. The CDR3 covers 13 residues. CDR3 amino acids: CSVERGDRYEQYF. CDR3 nucleotides: TGCAGCGTTGAAAGGGGGGACAGGTACGAGCAGTACTTC.

The rearrangement joins TRBV5-1 to TRBJ2-3; D remains ambiguous. CDR1 and CDR2 from the germline V gene are SGHRS and YFSETQ. With 4 bases removed from V and 0 bases from J, the gap between germline ends came to 3 bases. The CDR3 loop spans 12 amino acids. The CDR3 is CASSLSTDTQYF. The CDR3 DNA reads as TGCGCCAGCAGCCTTAGCACAGATACGCAGTATTTT.

This clone was recorded only once. The chain employs TRBV6-5 and TRBJ1-1, with TRBD1 as a possible D gene (5 bases). The CDR3 loop spans 15 amino acids. V was clipped by 3 bases and J by 8 bases, with 19 bases between them. CDR1 is MNHEY and CDR2 is SVGAGI in the germline V gene. CDR3 region: CASSYSTVTKGEAFF. The CDR3 DNA follows: TGTGCCAGCAGTTATTCGACAGTAACAAAGGGAGAAGCTTTCTTT.

The chain combines TRBV28 with TRBJ1-1; D gene uncertain. This CDR3 is 13 amino acids long. CDR1 is MDHEN, CDR2 SYDVKM, per germline. The V end was cut by 7 bases, the J end by 1 base, with 10 bases between. CDR3 bases: TGTGCCAGCATTAAAGGAGGGAACACTGAAGCTTTCTTT. Translated: CASIKGGNTEAFF.

The rearrangement links TRBV7-2 to TRBJ2-1, with D tentatively TRBD2 (6 bases). V gave up 5 bases and J gave up 7 bases, with 15 bases separating them. This CDR3 region has 14 residues. The germline V gene has CDR1 SGHTA and CDR2 FQGNSA. CDR3 region: CASSLNRLVNEQFF. The DNA of the CDR3 is TGTGCCAGCAGCCTTAACAGACTAGTAAATGAGCAGTTCTTC.

This clone was counted once. The chain combines TRBV30 with TRBJ1-1, with 9 positions matching TRBD1. The germline gives CDR1 GTSNPN, CDR2 SVGIG (reference sequence). The CDR3 loop spans 14 amino acids. V was clipped by 2 bases and J by 5 bases; unmatched bases: 6. CDR3 in amino acids: CAWSLWTGETEAFF. CDR3 coding DNA: TGTGCCTGGAGTCTTTGGACAGGGGAGACTGAAGCTTTCTTT.

This rearrangement joins TRBV4-1 to TRBJ1-2; the D gene is possibly TRBD1 (6 bases). Germline CDR1 and CDR2: MGHRA and YSYEKL. The CDR3 extends over 15 amino acids. The V gene lost 2 bases and the J gene lost 0 bases, with 10 bases spanning the gap. CDR3 nucleotide sequence: TGCGCCAGCAGCCAAACCTCAGGGGCTAACTATGGCTACACCTTC. Its translation is CASSQTSGANYGYTF.

The CDR3 protein is CSVDGGLGPTDTQYF. CDR3 DNA: TGCAGCGTTGACGGCGGGCTCGGTCCCACAGATACGCAGTATTTT. The V and J genes are TRBV29-1 and TRBJ2-3; weak D call: TRBD2 (5 bases). V was shortened by 3 bases and J by 2 bases, with 15 bases between the two germline ends. The germline gives CDR1 SQVTM, CDR2 ANQGSEA. This CDR3 is built from 15 residues.

This clone has a handful of counts. The chain uses TRBV30 and TRBJ1-6; D not resolved. Germline V CDR1 and CDR2: GTSNPN, SVGIG (reference sequence). V dropped 3 bases and J dropped 8 bases, with 11 bases sitting between them. This CDR3 contains 13 residues. CDR3: CAWSAREDSPLHF. The DNA for the CDR3 is TGTGCCTGGAGCGCGCGGGAGGATTCACCCCTCCACTTT.

The chain is built from TRBV7-8 and TRBJ1-1, with D possibly being TRBD1 (5 bases). The CDR3 loop spans 17 amino acids. The ends were cut back, 7 bases at V and 5 bases at J, with 26 bases in the middle. CDR1 SGHVS and CDR2 FQNEAQ come from the germline V gene. The CDR3 region is CASTQTPATAGGTEAFF. DNA of the CDR3: TGTGCCAGCACCCAAACCCCAGCTACCGCGGGGGGTACTGAAGCTTTCTTT.

The rearrangement joins TRBV5-1 to TRBJ2-5; 8 nucleotides line up with TRBD1. Germline trimming cut 5 bases from V and 5 bases from J; bases unmatched to any gene: 8. The CDR3 length is 14 residues. CDR1 is SGHRS and CDR2 is YFSETQ in the germline V gene. The CDR3, as DNA: TGCGCCAGCAGGGGACAGGTGTCACGCGAGACCCAGTACTTC. It codes for CASRGQVSRETQYF. The full variable domain, rest sourced from reference TRBV5-1 and TRBJ2-5, is KAGVTQTPRYLIKTRGQQVTLSCSPISGHRSVSWYQQTPGQGLQFLFEYFSETQRNKGNFPGRFSGRQFSNSRSEMNVSTLELGDSALYLCASRGQVSRETQYFGPGTRLLVL.

The chain combines TRBV6-1 with TRBJ2-6, with 9 positions matching TRBD1. The ends lost 1 base at V and 0 bases at J; junction bases unmatched: 7. CDR1 is MNHNS and CDR2 is SASEGT in the germline V gene. The CDR3 runs 19 residues. DNA of the CDR3: TGTGCCAGCAGTGAAGACCCGACAGGGGGTACCTCTGGGGCCAACGTCCTGACTTTC. It encodes CASSEDPTGGTSGANVLTF.

This CDR3 is CASSQDPGARQGNQPQHF. The DNA for the CDR3 is TGCGCCAGCAGCCAAGACCCGGGGGCCCGACAGGGGAATCAGCCCCAGCATTTT. The V and J genes are TRBV4-3 and TRBJ1-5; 8 bases agree with TRBD1. The CDR3 length is 18 residues. Germline assignment: CDR1 LGHNA and CDR2 YSLEER. The J segment lost 4 bases and the V segment lost 0 bases, leaving 11 bases of the junction unmatched.

J is TRBJ2-5 and V is TRBV11-2; D perhaps matches TRBD2 (6 bases). The better agreement between TRBJ2-7 and the DNA end casts doubt on the J call. The CDR3 is 14 amino acids. CDR1 and CDR2 (germline): SGHAT, FQNNGV. The CDR3 DNA follows: TGTGCCAGCAGCTTAGACCGGCGGGACTACGAGCAGTACTTC. This translates into CASSLDRRDYEQYF.